One sample yielded the 13 T cell receptor beta chains listed below, sequenced in a study of blood T cell repertoires in COVID-19 (TCRdb year 2020). Library prep was done by the immunoSEQ multiplex PCR assay. TCRdb mirrors the immuneACCESS table, restricted to in-frame sequences. Some clones are absent from its copies; in checked studies, under half trace to an unresolved V gene, and the reason for the others is unknown. The sample table lists fewer than 50,000 clones, 79% of them with a count of one. The ten largest clones represent 25% of the sample. The source material was peripheral blood. All receptors derive from a man aged 65 to 85 with acute or convalescent COVID-19.

V and J are TRBV7-7 and TRBJ2-2; D remains unclear. CDR1 and CDR2 (germline): SSHAT, FNYEAQ (reference sequence). CDR3 length: 12 residues. The CDR3 loop reads CATKAGTGELFF. CDR3 bases: TGTGCTACCAAAGCCGGCACCGGGGAGCTGTTTTTT.

The chain couples TRBV19 to TRBJ2-1; 8 positions match TRBD2. With 7 bases clipped from V and 5 bases from J, the junction kept 7 bases outside the gene matches. The CDR3 loop spans 14 amino acids. Germline CDR1 is LNHDA and CDR2 is SQIVND (reference sequence). CDR3 bases: TGTGCCAGTAAGGACCAACTAGCGGACAATGAGCAGTTCTTC. This gives the protein CASKDQLADNEQFF.

The V gene is TRBV2, the J gene TRBJ1-1; D not resolved. The germline CDR1 and CDR2 sequences are SNHLY and FYNNEI. The CDR3 is 13 residues long. The germline V and J ends were trimmed by 5 bases and 11 bases, with 18 bases remaining between them. CDR3: CASSPLTSGWAFF. CDR3 nucleotides: TGTGCCAGCAGTCCTCTGACTAGTGGATGGGCTTTCTTT.

This clone rates as medium-sized (0.01 to 0.1%). The rearrangement joins TRBV28 to TRBJ2-5; TRBD1 is a possible D gene (5 bases). Deletions cut 10 bases from V and 5 bases from J, with 29 bases between. The CDR3 has 17 amino acids. CDR1 and CDR2 from the germline V gene are MDHEN and SYDVKM. CDR3 sequence reads: CAIGKQGPMARRETQYF. CDR3 nucleotides: TGTGCCATCGGTAAGCAGGGCCCTATGGCCCGACGGGAGACCCAGTACTTC. The variable domain in full, with the rest retrieved from reference TRBV28 and TRBJ2-5, is DVKVTQSSRYLVKRTGEKVFLECVQDMDHENMFWYRQDPGLGLRLIYFSYDVKMKEKGDIPEGYSVSREKKERFSLILESASTNQTSMYLCAIGKQGPMARRETQYFGPGTRLLVL.

This sequence joins TRBV2 and TRBJ1-5; D remains ambiguous. Trimming took 6 bases from V and 2 from J, leaving 11 bases between them. The germline gives CDR1 SNHLY, CDR2 FYNNEI. This CDR3 region has 14 residues. For the CDR3, the DNA is TGTGCCAGCAGGGCGAGGGCGGGCAATCAGCCCCAGCATTTT. Protein: CASRARAGNQPQHF.

This clone occurred a few times. The CDR3 loop is CASSSSDAAGEKLFF. Written as DNA, the CDR3 is TGCGCCAGCAGCTCCTCAGACGCAGCGGGAGAAAAACTGTTTTTT. The rearrangement joins TRBV5-1 to TRBJ1-4, with D unresolved. The germline V gene encodes CDR1 SGHRS and CDR2 YFSETQ. The CDR3 runs to 15 residues. The V end lost 3 bases, the J end lost 8 bases, and 17 bases lay between the germline ends.

This clone turned up a few times. This sequence joins TRBV27 and TRBJ2-1; TRBD2 matches 10 bases. Trimming cost V 7 bases and J 5 bases; bases outside gene matches: 14. The germline V gene encodes CDR1 MNHEY and CDR2 SMNVEV (reference sequence). The CDR3 sequence is 17 residues long. The CDR3 sequence is CASTTLAGAGLNNEQFF. DNA for the CDR3: TGTGCCAGCACCACCCTAGCGGGAGCTGGTTTAAACAATGAGCAGTTCTTC.

CDR3 loop: CASSLGTSGGWAAKNIQYF. The CDR3 DNA follows: TGTGCCAGCAGTTTAGGGACTAGCGGGGGGTGGGCGGCCAAAAACATTCAGTACTTC. The chain links TRBV27 to TRBJ2-4; 15 bases are a match to TRBD2. The trim removed 2 bases at V and 1 base at J, leaving 6 bases unmatched. This CDR3 region has 19 residues. Germline CDR1 and CDR2: MNHEY and SMNVEV (reference sequence).

The chain joins TRBV5-1 to TRBJ1-2; no clear D. Trimming cost V 4 bases and J 5 bases, with 15 bases left between them. CDR1 and CDR2 from the germline V gene are SGHRS and YFSETQ. CDR3 length equals 14 residues. The CDR3 loop is CASSLGPGGYGYTF. Here the CDR3 DNA reads TGCGCCAGCAGCCTCGGGCCTGGAGGGTATGGCTACACCTTC.

This chain connects TRBV6-6 to TRBJ1-2; TRBD1 might be the D (5 bases). Germline CDR1 MNHNY, CDR2 SVGAGI (reference sequence). This CDR3 region has 12 residues. V was pared by 6 bases and J by 5 bases, with 10 bases between. The CDR3 loop is CASRGLEYGYTF. The CDR3 DNA follows: TGTGCCAGCAGGGGGCTAGAGTATGGCTACACCTTC.

This clone was detected a few times. The chain has TRBV7-2 and TRBJ1-2, with 8 bases matching TRBD1. V lost 5 bases, J lost 1 base, and 9 bases stayed unmatched. This CDR3 has 16 amino acids. Per the germline V gene, CDR1 is SGHTA and CDR2 is FQGNSA. CDR3 DNA sequence: TGTGCCAGCAGCATGGACAGGGCAGCCCTTAACTATGGCTACACCTTC. Translating it yields CASSMDRAALNYGYTF.

The CDR3 sequence is CASSLGGTYGFF. CDR3 coding DNA: TGTGCCAGCAGCTTGGGTGGGACTTACGGGTTCTTC. This chain links TRBV5-8 with TRBJ2-1; D might be TRBD2 (6 bases). V was cut by 0 bases and J by 15 bases, with 13 bases left in between. This CDR3 is built from 12 residues. In germline, CDR1 is SGHTS, CDR2 YDEGEE.

The chain employs TRBV5-1 and TRBJ2-7, with TRBD1 identical over 10 bases. Germline V gene lookup returns CDR1 SGHRS and CDR2 YFSETQ. The CDR3 is made up of 16 amino acids. Germline trimming cut 4 bases from V and 2 bases from J; bases unmatched to any gene: 9. For the CDR3, the DNA is TGCGCCAGCAGCATCGGGACAGGGGCCAAAACCTACGAGCAGTACTTC. It is translated as CASSIGTGAKTYEQYF.